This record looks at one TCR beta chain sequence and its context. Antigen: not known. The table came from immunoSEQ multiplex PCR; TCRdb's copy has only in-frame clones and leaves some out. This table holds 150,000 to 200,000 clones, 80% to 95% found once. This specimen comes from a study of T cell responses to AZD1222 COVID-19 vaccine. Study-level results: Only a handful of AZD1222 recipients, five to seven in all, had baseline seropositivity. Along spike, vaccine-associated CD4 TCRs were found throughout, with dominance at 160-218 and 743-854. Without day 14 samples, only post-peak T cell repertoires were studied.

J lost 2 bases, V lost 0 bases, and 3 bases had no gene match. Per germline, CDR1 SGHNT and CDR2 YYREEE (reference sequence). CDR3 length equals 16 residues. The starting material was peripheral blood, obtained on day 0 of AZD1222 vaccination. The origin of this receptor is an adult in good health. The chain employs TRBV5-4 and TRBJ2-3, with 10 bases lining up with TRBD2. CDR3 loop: CASSLALAGDTDTQYF. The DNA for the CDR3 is TGTGCCAGCAGCTTGGCTCTAGCGGGAGACACAGATACGCAGTATTTT.